A single sample gave rise to the 8 T cell receptor beta chains below, sequenced in a study of T cell responses to AZD1222 COVID-19 vaccine. The table came from immunoSEQ multiplex PCR; TCRdb's copy has only in-frame clones and leaves some out. The sample has about 140,000 clones; roughly nine tenths are singletons. The source material was peripheral blood, sampled 28 days after the second AZD1222 dose. The receptor set was obtained from an adult who received the AZD1222 COVID-19 vaccine.

The V gene is TRBV15, the J gene TRBJ2-3, with no clear D. The length of the CDR3 is 13 residues. The V gene lost 5 bases and the J gene lost 4 bases, with 10 bases spanning the gap. Germline assignment: CDR1 LNHNV and CDR2 YYDKDF (reference sequence). Written as DNA, the CDR3 is TGTGCCACCAGCCGATACCACCCAGATACGCAGTATTTT. Translating it yields CATSRYHPDTQYF. Using reference TRBV15 and TRBJ2-3 for the parts outside the CDR3, the full variable domain is DAMVIQNPRYQVTQFGKPVTLSCSQTLNHNVMYWYQQKSSQAPKLLFHYYDKDFNNEADTPDNFQSRRPNTSFCFLDIRSPGLGDTAMYLCATSRYHPDTQYFGPGTRLTVL.

The V and J genes are TRBV27 and TRBJ1-6; D gene ambiguous. Germline values: CDR1 MNHEY, CDR2 SMNVEV (reference sequence). Deletions cut 2 bases from V and 10 bases from J, with 21 bases between. There are 17 residues in the CDR3. The CDR3 region is CASSLNVMHSDISPLHF. For the CDR3, the DNA is TGTGCCAGCAGTTTAAATGTAATGCACAGCGATATCTCACCCCTCCACTTT.

J is TRBJ1-2 and V is TRBV2, with unresolved D. The germline V gene encodes CDR1 SNHLY and CDR2 FYNNEI. V lost 4 bases, J lost 4 bases, and 25 bases lay in between. This CDR3 has 18 amino acids. In nucleotides, the CDR3 is TGTGCCAGCAGTGGCGGGCTCGGGATAGGGAGGGCGGTCTATGGCTACACCTTC. Its translation is CASSGGLGIGRAVYGYTF.

The chain recombines TRBV5-1 with TRBJ2-1; 11 nucleotides match TRBD2. After removal of 4 bases from V and 7 bases from J, the junction contained 10 bases not matched to a gene. Germline V gives CDR1 SGHRS, CDR2 YFSETQ. This CDR3 is built from 16 residues. CDR3 sequence reads: CASSGLAGGPGNEQFF. The CDR3 DNA reads as TGCGCCAGCAGCGGCCTAGCGGGAGGCCCGGGTAATGAGCAGTTCTTC.

The chain links TRBV5-4 to TRBJ2-5; D ambiguous. Germline lookup yields CDR1 SGHNT and CDR2 YYREEE (reference sequence). The CDR3 extends over 14 amino acids. Trimming shortened V by 1 base and J by 1 base, and 8 bases separated the two germline ends. CDR3 sequence: CASSLTVRQETQYF. The DNA of the CDR3 is TGTGCCAGCAGCTTGACAGTCCGCCAAGAGACCCAGTACTTC.

This sequence joins TRBV4-1 and TRBJ2-1; 7 bases match TRBD2. The CDR3 has 15 residues. Germline CDR1 and CDR2: MGHRA and YSYEKL. V trimming: 0 bases; J trimming: 7 bases; junction bases outside the gene matches: 6. DNA of the CDR3: TGCGCCAGCAGCCAAGATTGGGGGGGAGGGAATGAGCAGTTCTTC. Translated: CASSQDWGGGNEQFF.

CDR3 protein: CASSSEARNEKLFF. The CDR3 coding sequence is TGTGCCAGCAGCTCGGAGGCGAGGAATGAAAAACTGTTTTTT. The chain employs TRBV7-2 and TRBJ1-4; no firm D call. The CDR3 loop spans 14 amino acids. V lost 4 bases to trimming and J lost 5 bases, with 11 bases between them. Germline V CDR1 and CDR2: SGHTA, FQGNSA.

CDR3 residues: CASSFGGQGEAFF. The CDR3 DNA is TGTGCCAGCAGTTTTGGGGGGCAGGGTGAAGCTTTCTTT. The V call is TRBV27, the J call TRBJ1-1; tentative D call: TRBD1 (6 bases). This CDR3 comprises 13 residues. Deletions cut 3 bases from V and 7 bases from J, with 12 bases between. Looked up from germline, CDR1 is MNHEY and CDR2 is SMNVEV (reference sequence).